These 5 T cell receptor beta chains were all obtained from the same sample, sequenced in a study of naive and memory T cell subsets. Two oligonucleotides, mixed equimolar, formed the beta constant-region primer covering TRBC1 and TRBC2. In TCRdb, the UMI-ligation and nested PCR reads were re-called with MiXCR into one record per CDR3 protein. In the table there are approximately 89,000 distinct CDR3 sequences, around 6.5% of which are singletons. The sequencing sample was made of central memory CD4+ T cells from blood. The receptor set was obtained from a human donor in good health.

The chain recombines TRBV19 with TRBJ2-7; 13 bases agree with TRBD2. Germline V gene sequence: CDR1 LNHDA, CDR2 SQIVND (reference sequence). V shed 7 bases and J 5 bases; nucleotides not matched to a gene: 8. This CDR3 is 15 amino acids long. The CDR3 region has the DNA TGTGCCAGTAAAATATATGGGACTAGCGGGAACGAGCAGTACTTC. This encodes CASKIYGTSGNEQYF.

The chain couples TRBV19 to TRBJ2-7, with D possibly being TRBD1 or TRBD2 (6 bases each). The CDR3 contains 15 residues. Per germline, CDR1 LNHDA and CDR2 SQIVND (reference sequence). The V and J ends lost 7 bases and 0 bases respectively, with 16 bases between them. CDR3 nucleotide sequence: TGTGCCAGTAATGACGGGGGCAGAAGCTCCTACGAGCAGTACTTC. Translation gives CASNDGGRSSYEQYF.

At least ten counts were recorded for this clonotype. The chain uses TRBV18 and TRBJ1-1, with 12 bases identical to TRBD1. CDR1 and CDR2 from the germline V gene are KGHSH and LQKENI. The CDR3 is 15 amino acids. V lost 6 bases and J lost 3; bases outside the gene matches: 5. CDR3 residues: CASSRDRGPYTEAFF. The CDR3 bases are TGTGCCAGCTCGCGGGACAGGGGGCCTTACACTGAAGCTTTCTTT.

This clonotype was counted a few times. CDR3 in DNA: TGTGCCAGCAGTTCATCCGGGACAGGGTTCACCGGGGAGCTGTTTTTT. It codes for CASSSSGTGFTGELFF. V usage is TRBV6-1 and J usage is TRBJ2-2, with TRBD1 identical over 9 bases. V trimming: 5 bases; J trimming: 4 bases; junction bases outside the gene matches: 8. CDR1 is MNHNS, CDR2 SASEGT, per germline. The CDR3 contains 16 residues.

The chain is built from TRBV14 and TRBJ2-7; 8 positions agree with TRBD1. CDR3 length equals 15 residues. V trimming: 5 bases; J trimming: 1 base; junction bases outside the gene matches: 7. Germline assignment: CDR1 SGHDN and CDR2 FVKESK. The CDR3 loop reads CASSTSTGASYEQYF. Here the CDR3 DNA reads TGTGCCAGCAGCACTTCGACAGGGGCGTCCTACGAGCAGTACTTC.